In its sample, the clone carrying this T cell receptor (beta chain) was seen many times. The sample is drawn from a study of T cells in Graves' hyperthyroidism and ophthalmopathy. As for the study in general: Any treatment followed the collection of peripheral blood at initial diagnosis.

RNA transcripts gave rise to amplified TCR beta CDR3 regions. Primed by the HTBI set, a first-round RT-PCR was run on the TCR CDR3. Via MiXCR, TCRdb re-called the multiplex PCR reads, giving one row per CDR3 protein. The data hold fewer than 300,000 distinct CDR3 sequences, with 20% to 30% observed a single time. Among the patients, aged 18 to 65, hyperthyroidism was newly diagnosed and had lasted under 2 months. Exclusion of a patient resulted from uncontrolled infection, other autoimmune disease, pregnancy or lactation. Diagnoses were made from clinical symptoms, serum measures (thyroxine and TRAb), thyroid ultrasound and orbital computed tomography. This CDR3 contains 14 residues. Per germline, CDR1 SGHNT and CDR2 YENEEA. Trimming left V 5 bases short and J 9 bases short, with 19 bases between.

The sample consisted of blood. This sequence originates from a man in his forties or fifties with Graves' hyperthyroidism that later progressed to Graves' ophthalmopathy. The chain combines TRBV11-3 with TRBJ1-2; weak D call: TRBD1 (5 bases). This CDR3 is CASSPAGRQRSYTF. The CDR3 bases are TGTGCCAGCAGCCCGGCCGGCAGACAGAGGAGCTACACCTTC. The whole variable domain, remainder taken from reference TRBV11-3 and TRBJ1-2, is EAGVVQSPRYKIIEKKQPVAFWCNPISGHNTLYWYLQNLGQGPELLIRYENEEAVDDSQLPKDRFSAERLKGVDSTLKIQPAELGDSAVYLCASSPAGRQRSYTFGSGTRLTVV.